This TCR beta chain was recorded in a study of radiation and T cells in renal cell carcinoma. Whole-study findings and limits: Irradiated tumors held more dominant CDR3 motifs than control tumors.

This clone came up many times. Its antigen is undetermined. Sequencing used immunoSEQ multiplex PCR; TCRdb keeps in-frame clones, though not all of them. The sample has about 15,000 clones; about three fifths are singletons. Described treatment: treatment-naive control, cytoreductive nephrectomy. Treatment-naive patients without radiation supplied the control tumors at nephrectomy. Clear cell pathology was present in this patient's renal cell carcinoma. Control tumors came from a handful of females and roughly twelve males, aged about 35 to 90. Trimming left V 4 bases short and J 1 base short, with 11 bases between. From germline, CDR1 is SEHNR and CDR2 FQNEAQ (reference sequence). This CDR3 comprises 14 residues.

The TCR sequence derives from a man aged 45-65 years with renal cell carcinoma. J is TRBJ2-7 and V is TRBV7-9; perhaps D is TRBD1 or TRBD2 (5 bases each). The sample was tumor tissue, taken from a patient whose treatment was nephrectomy without radiotherapy. Here the CDR3 reads CASSSRDRSYEQYF. CDR3 sequence (DNA): TGTGCCAGCAGCTCAAGGGACCGGTCCTACGAGCAGTACTTC.